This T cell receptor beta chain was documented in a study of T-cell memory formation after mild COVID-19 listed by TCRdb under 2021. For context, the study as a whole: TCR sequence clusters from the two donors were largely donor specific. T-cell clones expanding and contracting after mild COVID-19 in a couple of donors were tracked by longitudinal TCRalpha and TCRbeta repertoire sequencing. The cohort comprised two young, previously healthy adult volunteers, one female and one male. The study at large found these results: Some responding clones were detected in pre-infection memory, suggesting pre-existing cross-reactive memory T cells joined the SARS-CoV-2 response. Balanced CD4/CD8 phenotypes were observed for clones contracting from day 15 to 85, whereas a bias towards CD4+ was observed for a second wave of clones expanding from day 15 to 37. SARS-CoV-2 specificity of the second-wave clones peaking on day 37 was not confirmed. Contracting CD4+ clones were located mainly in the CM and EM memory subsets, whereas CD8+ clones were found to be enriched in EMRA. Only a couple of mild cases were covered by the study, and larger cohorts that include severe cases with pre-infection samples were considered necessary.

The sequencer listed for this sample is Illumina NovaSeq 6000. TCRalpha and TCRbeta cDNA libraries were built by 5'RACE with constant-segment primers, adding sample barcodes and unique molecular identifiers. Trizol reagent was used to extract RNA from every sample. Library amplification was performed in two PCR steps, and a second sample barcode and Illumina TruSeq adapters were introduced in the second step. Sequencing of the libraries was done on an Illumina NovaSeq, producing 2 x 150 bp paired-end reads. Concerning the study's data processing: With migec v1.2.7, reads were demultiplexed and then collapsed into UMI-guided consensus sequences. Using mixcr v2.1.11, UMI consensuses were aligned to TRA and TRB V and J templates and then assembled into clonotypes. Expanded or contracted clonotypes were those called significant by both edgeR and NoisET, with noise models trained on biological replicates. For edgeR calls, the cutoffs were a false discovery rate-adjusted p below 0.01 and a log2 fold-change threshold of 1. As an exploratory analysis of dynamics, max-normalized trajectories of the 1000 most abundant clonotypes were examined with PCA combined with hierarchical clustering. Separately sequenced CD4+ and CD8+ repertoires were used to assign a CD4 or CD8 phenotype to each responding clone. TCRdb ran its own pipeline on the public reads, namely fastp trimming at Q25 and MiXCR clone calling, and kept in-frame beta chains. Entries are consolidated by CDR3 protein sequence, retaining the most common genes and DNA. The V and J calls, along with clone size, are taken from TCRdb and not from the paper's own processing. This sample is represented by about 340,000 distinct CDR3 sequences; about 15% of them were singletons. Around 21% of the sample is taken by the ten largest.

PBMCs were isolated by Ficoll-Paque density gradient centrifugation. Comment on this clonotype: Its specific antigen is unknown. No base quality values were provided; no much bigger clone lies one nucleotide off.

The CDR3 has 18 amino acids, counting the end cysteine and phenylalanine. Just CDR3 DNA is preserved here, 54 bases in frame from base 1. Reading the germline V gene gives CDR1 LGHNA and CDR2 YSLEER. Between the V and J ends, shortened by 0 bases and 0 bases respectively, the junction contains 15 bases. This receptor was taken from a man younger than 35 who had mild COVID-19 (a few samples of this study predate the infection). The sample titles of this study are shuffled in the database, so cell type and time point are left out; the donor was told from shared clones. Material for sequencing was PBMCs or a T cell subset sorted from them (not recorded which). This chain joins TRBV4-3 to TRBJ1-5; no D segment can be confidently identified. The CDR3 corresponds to CASSQDGPRGHSNQPQHF. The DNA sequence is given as TGCGCCAGCAGCCAAGATGGCCCTCGTGGCCATAGCAATCAGCCCCAGCATTTT.